This TCR beta chain was observed in a study of T-cell memory formation after mild COVID-19 (dated by TCRdb to the early 2020s). For the study in its entirety: TCR sequence clusters from the two donors were largely donor specific. In a couple of donors, T-cell clones that expanded and contracted after mild COVID-19 were followed by sequencing TCRalpha and TCRbeta repertoires longitudinally. The cohort was made up of two young adult volunteers, one female and one male, who were previously healthy.

Reads for this sample came from an Illumina NovaSeq 6000. TCRalpha and TCRbeta cDNA libraries were constructed by 5'RACE with constant-segment primers, with sample barcodes and unique molecular identifiers being introduced. Trizol reagent was used to extract RNA from every sample. The libraries were amplified in two PCR steps, and the second step added a second sample barcode and Illumina TruSeq adapters. Libraries were sequenced on an Illumina NovaSeq with 2 x 150 bp paired-end reads. Processing in the source paper ran as follows. With migec v1.2.7, reads were demultiplexed and then collapsed into UMI-guided consensus sequences. Using mixcr v2.1.11, the UMI consensuses were aligned to TRA and TRB V and J templates and assembled into clonotypes. Clonotypes were classified as expanded or contracted when called significant by both edgeR and NoisET, with noise models trained on biological replicates. For edgeR calls, a false discovery rate-adjusted p below 0.01 and a log2 fold-change threshold of 1 were applied. As an exploratory analysis of dynamics, PCA with hierarchical clustering was applied to max-normalized trajectories of the 1000 most abundant clonotypes. Each responding clone was given a CD4 or CD8 phenotype based on the CD4+ and CD8+ repertoires, which had been sequenced separately. TCRdb reworked the public reads: Q25 trimming with fastp, MiXCR clone assembly, productive beta chains retained. Every CDR3 protein is listed once, alongside the most common genes and DNA of its rows. TCRdb, not the authors, supplied the V and J calls. For this sample there are under 450,000 distinct CDR3 sequences; 20% appear just once. The ten largest make up approximately 22% of the sample.

Ficoll-Paque density gradient centrifugation was used to isolate PBMCs. With respect to this clonotype: No cognate antigen has been identified for it. No base quality values were provided; no much bigger clone lies one nucleotide off.

The investigation overall reported the following: Contracting CD4+ clones turned up mainly in the CM and EM memory subsets, whereas EMRA was where CD8+ clones were enriched. Clones contracting from day 15 to 85 had balanced CD4/CD8 phenotypes, while a second wave expanding from day 15 to 37 was biased towards CD4+. Whether the second-wave clones peaking on day 37 were SARS-CoV-2 specific was not confirmed. The study covered only a couple of mild cases, and larger cohorts including severe cases with pre-infection samples were considered necessary. Some responding clones were detected in pre-infection memory, which suggested that pre-existing cross-reactive memory T cells had joined the SARS-CoV-2 response.

V lost 4 bases and J lost 6 bases; the stretch between them is 12 bases long. Its CDR3 holds 13 amino acids, cysteine through phenylalanine. Only the CDR3 region is kept as DNA, spanning 39 bases read in frame from base 1. This TCR derives from a young man who had mild COVID-19 (a few samples of this study predate the infection). The sample titles of this study are shuffled in the database, so cell type and time point are left out; the donor was told from shared clones. This chain joins TRBV12-3 or TRBV12-4 to TRBJ1-1, with no confident D gene call. Sequences were obtained from PBMCs or a T cell subset sorted from them (not recorded which). Read as DNA, the sequence is TGTGCCAGCAGTTCCCACAGTAACCCTGAAGCTTTCTTT. It encodes CASSSHSNPEAFF.